This record covers a single T cell receptor (beta chain). This record comes from a study of blood T cell repertoires in COVID-19. Sequencing was performed with immunoSEQ multiplex PCR; in TCRdb, only in-frame clones are kept and a portion is missing. The sample has 150,000 to 200,000 clones, about 91% seen once. The CDR3 is made up of 13 amino acids. V was shortened by 3 bases and J by 3 bases, with 9 bases between the two germline ends. Germline V CDR1 and CDR2: LGHDT, YNNKEL (reference sequence). This clonotype was obtained from a woman aged 18-30 years who had recovered from COVID-19. The rearrangement links TRBV3-1 (or the pseudogene TRBV3-2) to TRBJ2-7; D call uncertain. Sequencing was performed on PBMCs or T cells enriched from blood (not recorded which). CDR3 sequence reads: CASSHRPGYEQYF. The CDR3 nucleotides are TGTGCCAGCAGCCACCGCCCAGGCTACGAGCAGTACTTC.